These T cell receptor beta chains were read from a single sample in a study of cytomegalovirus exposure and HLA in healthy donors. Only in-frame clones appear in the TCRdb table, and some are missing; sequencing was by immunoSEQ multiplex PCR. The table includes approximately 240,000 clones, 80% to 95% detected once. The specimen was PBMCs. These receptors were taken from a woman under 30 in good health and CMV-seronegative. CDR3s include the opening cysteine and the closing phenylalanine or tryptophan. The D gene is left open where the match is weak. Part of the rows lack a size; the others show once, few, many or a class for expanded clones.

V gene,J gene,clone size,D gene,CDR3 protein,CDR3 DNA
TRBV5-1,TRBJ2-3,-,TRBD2,CASSRVAGGGTDTQYF,TGCGCCAGCAGTCGTGTAGCGGGAGGTGGGACAGATACGCAGTATTTT
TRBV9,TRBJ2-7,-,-,CASSPMGGPSYEQYF,TGTGCCAGCAGCCCCATGGGAGGTCCTTCCTACGAGCAGTACTTC
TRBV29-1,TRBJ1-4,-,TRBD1,CSAFTAGTGNEKLFF,TGCAGCGCTTTCACTGCCGGGACAGGGAATGAAAAACTGTTTTTT
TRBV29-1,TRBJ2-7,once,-,CSVAGTDSYEQYF,TGCAGCGTCGCCGGGACTGACTCCTACGAGCAGTACTTC
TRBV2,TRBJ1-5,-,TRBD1,CASSADRGFQPQHF,TGTGCCAGCAGCGCCGACAGGGGATTTCAGCCCCAGCATTTT
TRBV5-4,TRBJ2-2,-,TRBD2,CASSLVRGLAGAGELFF,TGTGCCAGCAGCTTGGTTCGCGGACTAGCGGGAGCCGGGGAGCTGTTTTTT
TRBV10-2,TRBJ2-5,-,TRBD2,CASSRRLALKTQYF,TGCGCCAGCAGTCGCAGACTAGCGCTAAAGACCCAGTACTTC
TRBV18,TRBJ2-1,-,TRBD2,CASSPSSGGNNEQFF,TGTGCCAGCTCACCAAGTAGCGGGGGAAACAATGAGCAGTTCTTC
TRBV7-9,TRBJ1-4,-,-,CASSSPVGTNEKLFF,TGTGCCAGCAGCTCACCGGTGGGCACTAATGAAAAACTGTTTTTT
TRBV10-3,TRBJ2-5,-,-,CAISVSGPGSETQYF,TGTGCCATCAGTGTCTCTGGACCGGGGTCGGAGACCCAGTACTTC
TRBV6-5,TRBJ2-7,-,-,CASSYRGGGSYEQYF,TGTGCCAGCAGTTACAGAGGAGGAGGCTCCTACGAGCAGTACTTC
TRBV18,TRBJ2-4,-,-,CASSQERQRPKNIQYF,TGTGCCAGCTCACAAGAAAGACAGCGTCCAAAAAACATTCAGTACTTC
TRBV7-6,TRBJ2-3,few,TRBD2,CASSAQTSGDTQYF,TGTGCCAGCAGCGCCCAGACTAGCGGCGATACGCAGTATTTT
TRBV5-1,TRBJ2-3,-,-,CASSPRTAWALTDTQYF,TGCGCCAGCAGCCCAAGGACAGCGTGGGCTCTCACAGATACGCAGTATTTT
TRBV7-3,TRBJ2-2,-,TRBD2,CASSSRTREANTGELFF,TGTGCCAGCAGCTCTCGGACCCGGGAGGCGAACACCGGGGAGCTGTTTTTT
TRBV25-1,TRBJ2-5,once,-,CASSDPAGGWTQYF,TGTGCCAGCAGTGATCCCGCAGGGGGGTGGACCCAGTACTTC
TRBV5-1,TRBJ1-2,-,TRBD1,CASSLAGTGGYTF,TGCGCCAGCAGCTTGGCCGGGACAGGAGGCTACACCTTC
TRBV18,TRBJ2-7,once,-,CASSLVPGWSEQYF,TGTGCCAGCTCACTGGTCCCCGGGTGGTCCGAGCAGTACTTC
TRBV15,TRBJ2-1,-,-,CATSRDWRARSRSYNEQFF,TGTGCCACCAGCAGAGATTGGAGGGCCAGAAGTCGATCCTACAATGAGCAGTTCTTC
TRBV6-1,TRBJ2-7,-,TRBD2,CASSEISGTHYEQYF,TGTGCCAGCAGTGAAATCAGCGGGACCCACTACGAGCAGTACTTC
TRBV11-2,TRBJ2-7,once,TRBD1,CASSRTGDVSYEQYF,TGTGCCAGCAGCCGGACAGGGGACGTCTCCTACGAGCAGTACTTC
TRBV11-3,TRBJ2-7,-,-,CASSLSHKTYEQYF,TGTGCCAGCAGCTTATCCCACAAAACCTACGAGCAGTACTTC
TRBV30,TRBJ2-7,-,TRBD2,CAWSVGGRGDENF,TGTGCCTGGAGTGTCGGGGGGCGGGGGGATGAGAACTTC
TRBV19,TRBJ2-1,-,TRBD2,CASSITPAGEEQFF,TGTGCCAGTAGTATCACGCCAGCGGGAGAAGAGCAGTTCTTC
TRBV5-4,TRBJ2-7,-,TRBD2,CASSRGGYEQYF,TGTGCCAGCAGCCGGGGGGGGTACGAGCAGTACTTC
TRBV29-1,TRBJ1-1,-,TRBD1,CSIGQAMNTEAFF,TGCAGCATCGGACAGGCGATGAACACTGAAGCTTTCTTT
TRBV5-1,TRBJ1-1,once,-,CASSLYPTDEAFF,TGCGCCAGCAGCTTGTACCCGACAGATGAAGCTTTCTTT
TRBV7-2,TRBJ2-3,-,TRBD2,CASSPRLAGGADTQYF,TGTGCCAGCAGCCCGAGACTAGCGGGAGGGGCAGATACGCAGTATTTT
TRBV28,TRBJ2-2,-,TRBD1,CASSFRQGTGELFF,TGTGCCAGCAGTTTCCGACAGGGTACCGGGGAGCTGTTTTTT
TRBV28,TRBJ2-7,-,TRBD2,CASRGSSGSRNEQYF,TGTGCCAGCAGAGGGTCTAGCGGGAGTAGAAACGAGCAGTACTTC
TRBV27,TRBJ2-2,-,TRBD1,CATRRTGNTGELFF,TGTGCCACCCGACGGACAGGGAACACCGGGGAGCTGTTTTTT
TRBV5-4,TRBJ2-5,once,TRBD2,CASSRTSGQETQYF,TGTGCCAGCAGCAGGACTAGCGGTCAAGAGACCCAGTACTTC
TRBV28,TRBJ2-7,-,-,CASSWGGLYEQYF,TGTGCCAGCAGTTGGGGGGGGCTCTACGAGCAGTACTTC
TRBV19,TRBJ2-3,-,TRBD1,CASSLRQGADTQYF,TGTGCCAGTAGTTTACGACAGGGCGCAGATACGCAGTATTTT
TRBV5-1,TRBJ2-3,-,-,CASSLPSTDTQYF,TGCGCCAGCAGCTTGCCGAGCACAGATACGCAGTATTTT
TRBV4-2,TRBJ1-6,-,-,CASSQGGTGRNSPLHF,TGTGCCAGCAGCCAAGGAGGTACAGGACGCAATTCACCCCTCCACTTT
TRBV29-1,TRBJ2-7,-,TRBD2,CSVPGRLGEQYF,TGCAGCGTTCCCGGGAGGCTAGGGGAGCAGTACTTC
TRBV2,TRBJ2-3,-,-,CASNQGISTDTQYF,TGTGCCAGCAATCAGGGTATTAGCACAGATACGCAGTATTTT
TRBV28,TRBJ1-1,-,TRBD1,CASSPIRGQGAGNTEAFF,TGTGCCAGCAGTCCGATACGAGGACAGGGGGCAGGTAACACTGAAGCTTTCTTT
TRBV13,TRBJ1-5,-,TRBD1,CASSAGTGGNSNQPQHF,TGTGCCAGCAGCGCAGGGACAGGGGGTAATAGCAATCAGCCCCAGCATTTT
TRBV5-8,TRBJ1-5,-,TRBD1,CASRDRQGLVRPQHF,TGTGCCAGCAGGGATAGACAGGGACTAGTGAGGCCCCAGCATTTT
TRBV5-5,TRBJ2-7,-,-,CASSLVRGGEQYF,TGTGCCAGCAGCTTGGTTCGGGGAGGCGAGCAGTACTTC
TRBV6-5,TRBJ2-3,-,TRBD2,CASRYSGSTDTQYF,TGTGCCAGCAGGTATAGCGGGTCCACAGATACGCAGTATTTT